The sequence of this T cell receptor (beta chain) was determined in a study of spatial heterogeneity in lung cancer. Study findings and constraints: Tumoral mutation counts were tracked by counts of expanded intratumoral alpha and beta TCRs.

Described time point: sample taken at primary tumor resection. CDR1 is SGHVS, CDR2 FQNEAQ, per germline. This CDR3 has 15 residues. Trimming removed 5 bases from V and 0 bases from J, with 14 bases in between. In its sample, this clonotype ranks as medium-sized (0.01 to 0.1%). Its antigen is not identified. TCRdb re-called the 5' RACE reads with MiXCR, one entry per CDR3 protein. This sample has about 3,900 distinct CDR3 sequences, with roughly 4.3% found just once. The sequences come from lung tumor tissue, collected at surgery. This chain uses TRBV7-8 with TRBJ2-7; D perhaps matches TRBD2 (5 bases). The TCR comes from a male donor with early-stage non-small cell lung cancer. The CDR3 DNA is TGTGCCAGCAGCGCAACTTTTGCGGGCTCCTACGAGCAGTACTTC. It is translated as CASSATFAGSYEQYF.